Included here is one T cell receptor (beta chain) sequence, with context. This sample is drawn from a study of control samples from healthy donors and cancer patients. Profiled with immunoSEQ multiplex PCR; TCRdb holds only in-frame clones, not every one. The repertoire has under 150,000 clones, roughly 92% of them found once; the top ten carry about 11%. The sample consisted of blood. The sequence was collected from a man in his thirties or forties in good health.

This chain's CDR3 is CASSDRGSQPQHF. The CDR3 coding sequence is TGTGCCAGCAGTGACAGGGGGAGTCAGCCCCAGCATTTT. The chain employs TRBV6-1 and TRBJ1-5, with 7 nucleotides matching TRBD1. The CDR3 loop spans 13 amino acids. V lost 3 bases and J lost 6; bases outside the gene matches: 2. The V gene's germline CDR1 is MNHNS and CDR2 SASEGT.